This entry lists 4 T cell receptor beta chains sequenced from one sample in a study of response to subunit inactivated influenza vaccine. One entry per CDR3 protein, called by TCRdb with MiXCR from the RT-PCR reads. In the table there are hundreds of thousands of distinct CDR3 sequences, 6.5% to 8% of which are singletons. Source: PBMCs from blood, taken less than 30 months after vaccination. The receptor set was obtained from a man between 50 and 70 years old who received an inactivated influenza vaccine.

This clonotype was seen many times. This rearrangement joins TRBV5-1 to TRBJ1-1; D call uncertain. Germline V lookup: CDR1 SGHRS, CDR2 YFSETQ. V shed 3 bases and J shed 4 bases, with 13 bases lying between them. This CDR3 contains 14 residues. The CDR3 spells CASSYGPGSTEAFF. Here the CDR3 DNA reads TGCGCCAGCAGCTACGGCCCAGGATCCACTGAAGCTTTCTTT.

A few counts support this clonotype. The rearrangement links TRBV3-1 to TRBJ2-1, with TRBD2 matching over 12 bases. The CDR3 is made up of 16 amino acids. Germline trimming cut 4 bases from V and 3 bases from J; bases unmatched to any gene: 4. Germline values: CDR1 LGHDT, CDR2 YNNKEL (reference sequence). This CDR3 is CASSPRTSGVYNEQFF. For the CDR3, the DNA is TGTGCCAGCAGCCCGCGGACTAGCGGGGTCTACAATGAGCAGTTCTTC.

This clonotype was seen only a few times. The rearrangement links TRBV6-1 to TRBJ2-5; 11 bases align to TRBD2. The V gene's germline CDR1 is MNHNS and CDR2 SASEGT. This CDR3 is 15 amino acids long. The V gene end was trimmed by 6 bases and the J gene end by 2 bases; junction bases not matched to a gene: 5. For the CDR3, the DNA is TGTGCCAGCAGGCGACTAGCGGGGTATCAAGAGACCCAGTACTTC. Its protein is CASRRLAGYQETQYF.

V gene TRBV20-1 combines with J gene TRBJ1-1; perhaps TRBD1 as D (5 bases). Germline CDR1 is DFQATT and CDR2 is SNEGSKA (reference sequence). There are 12 residues in the CDR3. Trimming cost V 3 bases and J 6 bases, with 11 bases left between them. CDR3 coding DNA: TGCAGTGCTAGCAGGGTAGGGGCTGAAGCTTTCTTT. Translation gives CSASRVGAEAFF.